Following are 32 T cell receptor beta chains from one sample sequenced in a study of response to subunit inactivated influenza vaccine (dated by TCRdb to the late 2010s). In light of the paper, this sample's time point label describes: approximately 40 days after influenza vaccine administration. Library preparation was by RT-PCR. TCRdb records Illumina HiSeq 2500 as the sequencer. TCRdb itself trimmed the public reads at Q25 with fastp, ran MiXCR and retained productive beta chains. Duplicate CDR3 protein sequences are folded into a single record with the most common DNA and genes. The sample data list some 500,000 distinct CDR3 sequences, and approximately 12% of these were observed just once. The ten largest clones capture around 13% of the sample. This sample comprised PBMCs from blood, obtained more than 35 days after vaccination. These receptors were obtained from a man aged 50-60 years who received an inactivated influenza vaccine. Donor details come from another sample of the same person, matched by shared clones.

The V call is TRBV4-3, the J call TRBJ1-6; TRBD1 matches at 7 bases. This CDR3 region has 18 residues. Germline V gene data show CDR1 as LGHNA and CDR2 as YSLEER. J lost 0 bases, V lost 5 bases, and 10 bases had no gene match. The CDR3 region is CASSTGETLRSYNSPLHF. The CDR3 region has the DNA TGCGCCAGCAGCACAGGGGAGACACTTCGCTCCTATAATTCACCCCTCCACTTT.

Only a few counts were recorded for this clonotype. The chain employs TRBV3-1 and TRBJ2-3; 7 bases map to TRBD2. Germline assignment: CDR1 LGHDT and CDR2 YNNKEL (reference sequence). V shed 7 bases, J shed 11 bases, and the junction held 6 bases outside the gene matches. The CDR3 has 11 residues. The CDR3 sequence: CASNSGLMQYF. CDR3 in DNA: TGTGCCAGCAATTCGGGACTAATGCAGTATTTT.

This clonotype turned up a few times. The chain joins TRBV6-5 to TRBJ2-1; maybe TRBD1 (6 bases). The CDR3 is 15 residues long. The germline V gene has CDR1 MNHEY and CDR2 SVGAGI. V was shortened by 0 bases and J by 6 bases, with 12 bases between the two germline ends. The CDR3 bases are TGTGCCAGCAGTTACTCACTAGACAGGATCAATGAGCAGTTCTTC. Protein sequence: CASSYSLDRINEQFF.

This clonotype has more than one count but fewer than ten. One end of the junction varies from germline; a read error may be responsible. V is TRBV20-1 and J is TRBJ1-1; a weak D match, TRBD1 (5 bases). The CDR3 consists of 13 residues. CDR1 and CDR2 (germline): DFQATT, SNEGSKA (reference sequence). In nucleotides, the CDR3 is TGCAGTGCTTTCCCGACAGTCGACACTGAAGCCTTCTTT. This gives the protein CSAFPTVDTEAFF.

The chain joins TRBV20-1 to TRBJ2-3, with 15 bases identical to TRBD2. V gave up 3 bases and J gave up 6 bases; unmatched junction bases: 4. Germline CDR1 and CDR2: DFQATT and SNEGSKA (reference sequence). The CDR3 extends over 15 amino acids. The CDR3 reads CSARGLAGGRDTQYF. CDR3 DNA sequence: TGCAGTGCTAGGGGACTAGCGGGGGGCAGGGATACGCAGTATTTT.

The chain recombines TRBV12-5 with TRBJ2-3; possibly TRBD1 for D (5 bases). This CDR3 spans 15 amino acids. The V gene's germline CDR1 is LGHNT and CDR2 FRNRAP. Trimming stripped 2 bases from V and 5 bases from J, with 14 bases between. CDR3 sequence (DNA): TGTGCTAGTGGTTTGACCCCAGGGCTAGAAGATACGCAGTATTTT. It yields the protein CASGLTPGLEDTQYF.

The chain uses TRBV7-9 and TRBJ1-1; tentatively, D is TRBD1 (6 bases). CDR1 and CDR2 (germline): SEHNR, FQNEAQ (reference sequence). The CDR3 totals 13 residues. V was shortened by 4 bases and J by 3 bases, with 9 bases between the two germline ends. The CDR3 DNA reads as TGTGCCAGCAGCTCTTGGACAGACACTGAAGCTTTCTTT. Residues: CASSSWTDTEAFF.

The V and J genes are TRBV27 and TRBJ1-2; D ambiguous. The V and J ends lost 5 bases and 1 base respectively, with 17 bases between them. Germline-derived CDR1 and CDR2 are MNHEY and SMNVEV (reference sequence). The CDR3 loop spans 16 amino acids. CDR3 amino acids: CASSIQPMEYNYGYTF. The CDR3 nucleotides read TGTGCCAGCAGTATCCAGCCTATGGAGTATAACTATGGCTACACCTTC.

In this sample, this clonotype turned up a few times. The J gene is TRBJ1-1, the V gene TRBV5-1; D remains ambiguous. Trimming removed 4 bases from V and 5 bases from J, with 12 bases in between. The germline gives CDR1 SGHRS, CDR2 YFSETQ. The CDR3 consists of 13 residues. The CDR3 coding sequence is TGCGCCAGCAGCCCCCTCGTCAGTACTGAAGCTTTCTTT. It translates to CASSPLVSTEAFF.

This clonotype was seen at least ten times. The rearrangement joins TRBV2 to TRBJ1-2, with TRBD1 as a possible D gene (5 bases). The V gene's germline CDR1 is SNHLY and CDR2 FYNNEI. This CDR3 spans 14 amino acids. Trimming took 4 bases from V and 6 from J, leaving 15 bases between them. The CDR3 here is CASSASRTPHGYTF. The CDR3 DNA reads TGTGCCAGCAGTGCTAGTCGGACACCCCATGGCTACACCTTC.

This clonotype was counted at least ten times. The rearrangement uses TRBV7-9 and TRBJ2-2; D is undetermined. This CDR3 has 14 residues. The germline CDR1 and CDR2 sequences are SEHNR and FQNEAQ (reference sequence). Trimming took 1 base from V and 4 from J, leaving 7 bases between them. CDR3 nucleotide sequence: TGTGCCAGCAGCTTAGTGTTGTTCACCGGGGAGCTGTTTTTT. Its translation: CASSLVLFTGELFF.

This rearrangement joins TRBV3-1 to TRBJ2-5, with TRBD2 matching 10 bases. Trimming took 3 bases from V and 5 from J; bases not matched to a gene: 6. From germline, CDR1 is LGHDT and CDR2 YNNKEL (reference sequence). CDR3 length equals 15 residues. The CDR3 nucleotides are TGTGCCAGCAGCCATGGGACTAGCGTTCGGGAGACCCAGTACTTC. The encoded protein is CASSHGTSVRETQYF.

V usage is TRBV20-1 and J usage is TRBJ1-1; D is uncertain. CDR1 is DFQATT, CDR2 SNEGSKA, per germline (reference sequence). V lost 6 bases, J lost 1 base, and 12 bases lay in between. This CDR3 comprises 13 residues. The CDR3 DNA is TGCAGTGCCTTTGTGGCAGGGAACACTGAAGCTTTCTTT. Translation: CSAFVAGNTEAFF.

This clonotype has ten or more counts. The CDR3 DNA follows: TGCAGCGTACGTGCCTTGAACACTGAAGCTTTCTTT. Translation: CSVRALNTEAFF. The chain is built from TRBV29-1 and TRBJ1-1; D is unclear. The V end was cut by 6 bases, the J end by 0 bases, with 8 bases between. Germline loops: CDR1 SQVTM, CDR2 ANQGSEA. The CDR3 consists of 12 residues. Full variable domain (missing parts from reference TRBV29-1 and TRBJ1-1): SAVISQKPSRDICQRGTSLTIQCQVDSQVTMMFWYRQQPGQSLTLIATANQGSEATYESGFVIDKFPISRPNLTFSTLTVSNMSPEDSSIYLCSVRALNTEAFFGQGTRLTVV.

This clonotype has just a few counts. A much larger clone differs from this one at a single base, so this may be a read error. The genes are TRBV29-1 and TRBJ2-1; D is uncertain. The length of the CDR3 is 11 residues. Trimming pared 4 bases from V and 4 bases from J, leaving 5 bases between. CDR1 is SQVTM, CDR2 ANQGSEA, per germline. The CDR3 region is CSVGEYNEQFF. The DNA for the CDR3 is TGCAGCGTTGGAGAGTACAATGAGCAGTTCTTC.

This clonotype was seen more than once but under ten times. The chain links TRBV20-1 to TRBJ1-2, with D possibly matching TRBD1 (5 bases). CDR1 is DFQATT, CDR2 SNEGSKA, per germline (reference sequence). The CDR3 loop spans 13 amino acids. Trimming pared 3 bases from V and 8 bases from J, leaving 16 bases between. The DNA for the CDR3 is TGCAGTGCTAGTGACAGCCTCCTGGGGGGCTACACCTTC. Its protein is CSASDSLLGGYTF.

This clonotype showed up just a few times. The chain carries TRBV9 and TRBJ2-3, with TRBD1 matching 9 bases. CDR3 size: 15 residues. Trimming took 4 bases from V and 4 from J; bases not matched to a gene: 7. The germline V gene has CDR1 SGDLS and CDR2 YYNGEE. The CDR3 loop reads CASSPQGAAADTQYF. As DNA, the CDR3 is TGTGCCAGCAGCCCACAGGGGGCCGCCGCAGATACGCAGTATTTT.

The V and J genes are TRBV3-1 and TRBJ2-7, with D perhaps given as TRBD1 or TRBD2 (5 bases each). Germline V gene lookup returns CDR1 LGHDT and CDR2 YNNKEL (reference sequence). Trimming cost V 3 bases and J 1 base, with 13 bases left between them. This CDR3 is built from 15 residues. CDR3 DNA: TGTGCCAGCAGCCAGAGTCGGGGCGCTTCCTACGAGCAGTACTTC. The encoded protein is CASSQSRGASYEQYF.

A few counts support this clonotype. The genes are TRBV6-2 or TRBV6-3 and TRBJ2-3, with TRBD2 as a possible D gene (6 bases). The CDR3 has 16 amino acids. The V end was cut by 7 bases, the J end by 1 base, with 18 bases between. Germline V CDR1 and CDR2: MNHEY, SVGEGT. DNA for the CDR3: TGTGCCAGCACCTCGCCCCTAACTAGCCGCACAGATACGCAGTATTTT. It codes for CASTSPLTSRTDTQYF.

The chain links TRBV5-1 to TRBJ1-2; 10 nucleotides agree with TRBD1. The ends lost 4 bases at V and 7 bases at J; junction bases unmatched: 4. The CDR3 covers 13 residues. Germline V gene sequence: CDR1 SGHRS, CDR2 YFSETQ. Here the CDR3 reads CASSTGQGTGYTF. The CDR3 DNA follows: TGCGCCAGCAGCACGGGACAGGGGACTGGCTACACCTTC.

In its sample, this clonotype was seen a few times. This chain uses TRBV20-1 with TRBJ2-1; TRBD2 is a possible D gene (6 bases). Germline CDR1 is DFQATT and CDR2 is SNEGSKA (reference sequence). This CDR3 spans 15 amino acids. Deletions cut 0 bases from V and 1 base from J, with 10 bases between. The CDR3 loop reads CSARDWRGSYNEQFF. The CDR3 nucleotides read TGCAGTGCTAGAGATTGGCGGGGTTCCTACAATGAGCAGTTCTTC.

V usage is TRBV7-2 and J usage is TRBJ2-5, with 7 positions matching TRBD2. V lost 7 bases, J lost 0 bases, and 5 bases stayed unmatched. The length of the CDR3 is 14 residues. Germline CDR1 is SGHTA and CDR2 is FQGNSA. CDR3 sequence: CASNPRGDQETQYF. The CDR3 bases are TGTGCCAGCAACCCACGGGGGGACCAAGAGACCCAGTACTTC.

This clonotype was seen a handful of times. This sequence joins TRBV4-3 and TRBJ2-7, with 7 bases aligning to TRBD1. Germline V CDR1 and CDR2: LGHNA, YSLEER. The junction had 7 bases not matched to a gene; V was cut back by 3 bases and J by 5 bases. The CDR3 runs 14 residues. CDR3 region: CASSQLDRDDEQYF. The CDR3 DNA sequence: TGCGCCAGCAGCCAGCTCGACAGGGACGACGAGCAGTACTTC.

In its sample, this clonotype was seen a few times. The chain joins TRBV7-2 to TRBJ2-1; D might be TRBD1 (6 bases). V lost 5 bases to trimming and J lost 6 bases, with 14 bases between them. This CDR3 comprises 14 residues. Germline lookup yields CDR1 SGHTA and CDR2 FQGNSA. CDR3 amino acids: CASSPGTHTNEQFF. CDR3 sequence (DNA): TGTGCCAGCAGCCCCGGGACACACACCAATGAGCAGTTCTTC.

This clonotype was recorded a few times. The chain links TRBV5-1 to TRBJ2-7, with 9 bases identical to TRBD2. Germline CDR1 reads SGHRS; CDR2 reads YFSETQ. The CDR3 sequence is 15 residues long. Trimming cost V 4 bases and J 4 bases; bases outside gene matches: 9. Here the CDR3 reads CASSSGREGLYEQYF. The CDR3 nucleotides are TGCGCCAGCAGCAGCGGGCGGGAGGGCTTATACGAGCAGTACTTC.

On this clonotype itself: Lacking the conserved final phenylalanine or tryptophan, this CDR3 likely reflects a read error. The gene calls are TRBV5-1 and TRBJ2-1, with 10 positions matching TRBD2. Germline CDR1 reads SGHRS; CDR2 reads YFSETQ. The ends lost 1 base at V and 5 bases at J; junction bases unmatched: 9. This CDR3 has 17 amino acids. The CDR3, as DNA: TGCGCCAGCAGCTTGAGGGGAGCGGGAGGGATAGACAATGAGCAGTTCCTC. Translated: CASSLRGAGGIDNEQFL.

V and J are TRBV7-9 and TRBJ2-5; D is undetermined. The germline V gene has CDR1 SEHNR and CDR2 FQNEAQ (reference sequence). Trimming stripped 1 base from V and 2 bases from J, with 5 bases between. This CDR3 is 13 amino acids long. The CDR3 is CASSLGWQETQYF. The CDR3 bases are TGTGCCAGCAGCTTAGGATGGCAAGAGACCCAGTACTTC.

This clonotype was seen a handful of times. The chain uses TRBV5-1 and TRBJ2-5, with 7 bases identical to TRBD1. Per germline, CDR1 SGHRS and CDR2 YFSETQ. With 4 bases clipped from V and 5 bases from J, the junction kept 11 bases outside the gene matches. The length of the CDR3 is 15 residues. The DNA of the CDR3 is TGCGCCAGCAGCCAAAACACAGGGGCGGGTGAGACCCAGTACTTC. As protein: CASSQNTGAGETQYF.

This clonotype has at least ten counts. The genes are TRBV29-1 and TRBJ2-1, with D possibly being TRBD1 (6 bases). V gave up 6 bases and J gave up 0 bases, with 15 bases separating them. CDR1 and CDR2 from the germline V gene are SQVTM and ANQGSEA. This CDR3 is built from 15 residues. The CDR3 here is CSVQNRESSYNEQFF. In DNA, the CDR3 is TGCAGCGTCCAAAACAGGGAGAGCTCCTACAATGAGCAGTTCTTC.

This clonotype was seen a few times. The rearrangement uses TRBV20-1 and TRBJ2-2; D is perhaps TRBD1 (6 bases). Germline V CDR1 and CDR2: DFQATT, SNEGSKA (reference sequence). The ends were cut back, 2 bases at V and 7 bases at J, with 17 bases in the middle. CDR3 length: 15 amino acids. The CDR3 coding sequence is TGCAGTGCTAGAAAGCGGACACAGGGTCGCGGGGAGCTGTTTTTT. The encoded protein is CSARKRTQGRGELFF.

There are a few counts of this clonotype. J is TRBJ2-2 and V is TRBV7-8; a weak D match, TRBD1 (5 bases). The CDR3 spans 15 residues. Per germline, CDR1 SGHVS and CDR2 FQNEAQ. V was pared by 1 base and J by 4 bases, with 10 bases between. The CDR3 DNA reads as TGTGCCAGCAGCTTAGTCCCAGGGCGCACCGGGGAGCTGTTTTTT. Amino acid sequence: CASSLVPGRTGELFF.

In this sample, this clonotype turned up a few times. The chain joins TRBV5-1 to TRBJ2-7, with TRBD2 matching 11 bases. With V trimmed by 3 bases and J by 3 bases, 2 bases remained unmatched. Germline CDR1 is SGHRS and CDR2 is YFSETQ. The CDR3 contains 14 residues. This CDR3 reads CASSYGTSGYEQYF. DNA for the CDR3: TGCGCCAGCAGCTATGGGACTAGCGGCTACGAGCAGTACTTC.